A selection of T cell receptor beta chains follows, all from one sample in a study of cytomegalovirus exposure and HLA in healthy donors. The table came from immunoSEQ multiplex PCR; TCRdb's copy has only in-frame clones and leaves some out. The table has some 130,000 clones, roughly 82% seen once. Sequencing used PBMCs. These receptors were collected from a male donor in good health and CMV-seropositive. Both conserved end residues are part of each CDR3. Each record gives: D gene, V gene, J gene, clone size, CDR3 protein, CDR3 DNA. The D gene is left open where the match is weak. Only some rows state a clone size, as once, few, many or a class for expanded clones.

D gene: TRBD1; V gene: TRBV7-6; J gene: TRBJ2-7; clone size: .; CDR3 protein: CASSSGTGDYEQYF; CDR3 DNA: TGTGCCAGCAGCTCTGGCACAGGGGACTACGAGCAGTACTTC
D gene: .; V gene: TRBV19; J gene: TRBJ1-3; clone size: .; CDR3 protein: CASSIYQDSGNTIYF; CDR3 DNA: TGTGCCAGTAGTATCTACCAGGACAGCGGAAACACCATATATTTT
D gene: TRBD2; V gene: TRBV16; J gene: TRBJ2-7; clone size: .; CDR3 protein: CASSHGLAGVYEQYF; CDR3 DNA: TGTGCCAGCAGCCATGGCCTAGCGGGCGTCTACGAGCAGTACTTC
D gene: TRBD1; V gene: TRBV27; J gene: TRBJ1-5; clone size: .; CDR3 protein: CASSLSDRGRNQPQHF; CDR3 DNA: TGTGCCAGCAGTCTGTCCGACAGGGGTCGAAATCAGCCCCAGCATTTT
D gene: TRBD1; V gene: TRBV7-2; J gene: TRBJ2-1; clone size: once; CDR3 protein: CASRPPGTGPYNEQFF; CDR3 DNA: TGTGCCAGCAGGCCACCCGGGACAGGACCCTACAATGAGCAGTTCTTC
D gene: TRBD2; V gene: TRBV11-2; J gene: TRBJ2-7; clone size: .; CDR3 protein: CASSLSGGRPSYEQYF; CDR3 DNA: TGTGCCAGCAGCTTAAGTGGCGGGAGGCCCTCCTACGAGCAGTACTTC
D gene: .; V gene: TRBV5-5; J gene: TRBJ2-3; clone size: .; CDR3 protein: CASSLGPGTDTQYF; CDR3 DNA: TGTGCCAGCAGCTTGGGTCCCGGCACAGATACGCAGTATTTT
D gene: .; V gene: TRBV28; J gene: TRBJ2-7; clone size: .; CDR3 protein: CASTGGSYEQYF; CDR3 DNA: TGTGCCAGCACCGGGGGCTCCTACGAGCAGTACTTC
D gene: TRBD2; V gene: TRBV15; J gene: TRBJ2-1; clone size: few; CDR3 protein: CATHRTSGYNEQFF; CDR3 DNA: TGTGCCACCCACCGGACTAGCGGTTACAATGAGCAGTTCTTC
D gene: .; V gene: TRBV18; J gene: TRBJ2-1; clone size: .; CDR3 protein: CASSPSDSRVNEQFF; CDR3 DNA: TGTGCCAGCTCACCATCTGATAGTCGGGTTAATGAGCAGTTCTTC
D gene: TRBD2; V gene: TRBV18; J gene: TRBJ2-3; clone size: .; CDR3 protein: CASSPAGGGADTQYF; CDR3 DNA: TGTGCCAGCTCCCCAGCGGGAGGGGGTGCAGATACGCAGTATTTT
D gene: TRBD2; V gene: TRBV7-2; J gene: TRBJ2-7; clone size: .; CDR3 protein: CAGSLDAFAGVYEQYF; CDR3 DNA: TGTGCCGGCAGCTTAGACGCTTTCGCGGGGGTCTACGAGCAGTACTTC
D gene: TRBD1; V gene: TRBV7-3; J gene: TRBJ2-1; clone size: .; CDR3 protein: CASSFSGTGPVF; CDR3 DNA: TGTGCCAGCAGCTTCTCCGGGACAGGACCGGTCTTC
D gene: TRBD2; V gene: TRBV11-1; J gene: TRBJ2-2; clone size: .; CDR3 protein: CASSLGLAATGELFF; CDR3 DNA: TGTGCCAGCAGCCTAGGACTAGCGGCCACCGGGGAGCTGTTTTTT
D gene: TRBD1; V gene: TRBV12-5; J gene: TRBJ1-1; clone size: few; CDR3 protein: CASGLVQGRAFF; CDR3 DNA: TGTGCTAGTGGTTTGGTACAGGGGAGGGCTTTCTTT
D gene: TRBD1; V gene: TRBV29-1; J gene: TRBJ2-4; clone size: once; CDR3 protein: CSVDGTGGGIQYF; CDR3 DNA: TGCAGCGTCGACGGGACAGGGGGAGGTATTCAGTACTTC
D gene: TRBD1; V gene: TRBV10-3; J gene: TRBJ2-7; clone size: .; CDR3 protein: CATTGVTYEQYF; CDR3 DNA: TGTGCCACCACAGGGGTAACCTACGAGCAGTACTTC
D gene: .; V gene: TRBV6-4; J gene: TRBJ2-2; clone size: .; CDR3 protein: CASRRASGNTGELFF; CDR3 DNA: TGTGCCAGCCGGCGTGCGAGCGGAAACACCGGGGAGCTGTTTTTT
D gene: .; V gene: TRBV7-6; J gene: TRBJ2-1; clone size: once; CDR3 protein: CASSQGTGSLAGVTQFF; CDR3 DNA: TGTGCCAGCAGCCAAGGGACAGGGTCTCTAGCGGGAGTTACGCAGTTCTTC
D gene: TRBD2; V gene: TRBV15; J gene: TRBJ2-1; clone size: .; CDR3 protein: CATNPGRATRNEQFF; CDR3 DNA: TGTGCCACCAACCCCGGGAGGGCCACACGCAATGAGCAGTTCTTC
D gene: .; V gene: TRBV6-5; J gene: TRBJ2-3; clone size: .; CDR3 protein: CASSYLGGATTDTQYF; CDR3 DNA: TGTGCCAGCAGTTACCTGGGGGGAGCGACCACAGATACGCAGTATTTT
D gene: .; V gene: TRBV19; J gene: TRBJ2-5; clone size: .; CDR3 protein: CASRQGETQYF; CDR3 DNA: TGTGCCAGTAGGCAGGGAGAGACCCAGTACTTC
D gene: TRBD1; V gene: TRBV13; J gene: TRBJ2-7; clone size: .; CDR3 protein: CASSTRTGVWYEQYF; CDR3 DNA: TGTGCCAGCAGCACCAGGACAGGAGTATGGTACGAGCAGTACTTC
D gene: .; V gene: TRBV18; J gene: TRBJ1-2; clone size: .; CDR3 protein: CASSPGGEHGYTF; CDR3 DNA: TGTGCCAGCTCACCAGGGGGCGAACATGGCTACACCTTC
D gene: TRBD1; V gene: TRBV2; J gene: TRBJ2-7; clone size: once; CDR3 protein: CASSELTGDPYEQYF; CDR3 DNA: TGTGCCAGCAGTGAACTGACAGGGGACCCCTACGAGCAGTACTTC
D gene: TRBD2; V gene: TRBV19; J gene: TRBJ2-7; clone size: .; CDR3 protein: CASSGTSGYEQYF; CDR3 DNA: TGTGCCAGTAGTGGCACTAGCGGCTACGAGCAGTACTTC
D gene: TRBD1; V gene: TRBV11-2; J gene: TRBJ2-1; clone size: .; CDR3 protein: CASSAGTVGNEQFF; CDR3 DNA: TGTGCCAGCAGCGCAGGGACAGTGGGGAATGAGCAGTTCTTC
D gene: .; V gene: TRBV7-9; J gene: TRBJ2-1; clone size: few; CDR3 protein: CASSLSLVLYNEQFF; CDR3 DNA: TGTGCCAGCAGCTTAAGCCTAGTCCTCTACAATGAGCAGTTCTTC
D gene: .; V gene: TRBV27; J gene: TRBJ2-5; clone size: .; CDR3 protein: CASRRAETQYF; CDR3 DNA: TGTGCCAGCCGGCGGGCGGAGACCCAGTACTTC
D gene: .; V gene: TRBV7-2; J gene: TRBJ2-7; clone size: .; CDR3 protein: CASSLARASYEQYF; CDR3 DNA: TGTGCCAGCAGCTTAGCGAGGGCTAGCTACGAGCAGTACTTC
D gene: TRBD1; V gene: TRBV19; J gene: TRBJ2-3; clone size: .; CDR3 protein: CASSVPRDRSLTDTQYF; CDR3 DNA: TGTGCCAGTAGTGTCCCCCGGGACAGAAGCCTCACAGATACGCAGTATTTT
D gene: TRBD2; V gene: TRBV5-4; J gene: TRBJ2-2; clone size: few; CDR3 protein: CASSLGGRGTRELFF; CDR3 DNA: TGTGCCAGCAGCTTGGGGGGGAGGGGCACCCGGGAGCTGTTTTTT
D gene: TRBD2; V gene: TRBV7-2; J gene: TRBJ2-1; clone size: once; CDR3 protein: CASSLGLAWGEQFF; CDR3 DNA: TGTGCCAGCAGCTTAGGACTAGCATGGGGTGAGCAGTTCTTC
D gene: TRBD2; V gene: TRBV29-1; J gene: TRBJ2-7; clone size: .; CDR3 protein: CSVATSGGMYEQYF; CDR3 DNA: TGCAGCGTCGCTACTAGCGGGGGAATGTACGAGCAGTACTTC
D gene: TRBD2; V gene: TRBV10-2; J gene: TRBJ2-1; clone size: .; CDR3 protein: CASSESLAGGDNEQFF; CDR3 DNA: TGCGCCAGCAGTGAGTCACTAGCGGGAGGAGACAATGAGCAGTTCTTC
D gene: .; V gene: TRBV14; J gene: TRBJ1-1; clone size: .; CDR3 protein: CASSQDAGQFMAEAFF; CDR3 DNA: TGTGCCAGCAGCCAGGACGCAGGGCAATTTATGGCTGAAGCTTTCTTT
D gene: TRBD1; V gene: TRBV28; J gene: TRBJ2-7; clone size: few; CDR3 protein: CASSLPRQGRGYEQYF; CDR3 DNA: TGTGCCAGCAGTTTACCCCGACAGGGCCGAGGCTACGAGCAGTACTTC
D gene: .; V gene: TRBV19; J gene: TRBJ2-3; clone size: .; CDR3 protein: CASSILARGNCTDTQYF; CDR3 DNA: TGTGCCAGTAGTATACTAGCGCGAGGGAACTGCACAGATACGCAGTATTTT
D gene: .; V gene: TRBV27; J gene: TRBJ2-7; clone size: .; CDR3 protein: CASSPQTGTYEQYF; CDR3 DNA: TGTGCCAGCAGTCCACAGACAGGAACCTACGAGCAGTACTTC
D gene: .; V gene: TRBV11-2; J gene: TRBJ2-1; clone size: .; CDR3 protein: CASSRMTARGGAREQFF; CDR3 DNA: TGTGCCAGCAGCCGGATGACGGCCCGAGGAGGGGCCCGTGAGCAGTTCTTC
D gene: .; V gene: TRBV4-3; J gene: TRBJ2-1; clone size: few; CDR3 protein: CASSQERGDEQFF; CDR3 DNA: TGCGCCAGCAGCCAAGAACGGGGAGATGAGCAGTTCTTC
D gene: .; V gene: TRBV11-3; J gene: TRBJ2-1; clone size: .; CDR3 protein: CASSPPTGNEQFF; CDR3 DNA: TGTGCCAGCAGCCCCCCGACCGGGAATGAGCAGTTCTTC
D gene: .; V gene: TRBV5-1; J gene: TRBJ1-1; clone size: .; CDR3 protein: CASSLNGFMNTEAFF; CDR3 DNA: TGCGCCAGCAGCTTAAACGGGTTCATGAACACTGAAGCTTTCTTT
D gene: .; V gene: TRBV6-5; J gene: TRBJ1-6; clone size: .; CDR3 protein: CASSKGLNNSPLHF; CDR3 DNA: TGTGCCAGCAGCAAGGGACTGAATAATTCACCCCTCCACTTT
D gene: TRBD1; V gene: TRBV27; J gene: TRBJ2-5; clone size: .; CDR3 protein: CASSFGPGQDYNF; CDR3 DNA: TGTGCCAGCAGTTTTGGTCCGGGACAGGACTACAACTTC
D gene: .; V gene: TRBV7-2; J gene: TRBJ2-3; clone size: .; CDR3 protein: CASSIGTLPGDTQYF; CDR3 DNA: TGTGCCAGCAGCATCGGGACTCTCCCTGGGGATACGCAGTATTTT
D gene: TRBD1; V gene: TRBV9; J gene: TRBJ1-1; clone size: .; CDR3 protein: CASSVAQGSGTEAFF; CDR3 DNA: TGTGCCAGCAGCGTAGCACAGGGGAGTGGCACTGAAGCTTTCTTT
D gene: TRBD1; V gene: TRBV27; J gene: TRBJ2-7; clone size: .; CDR3 protein: CASSFRTGYYEQYF; CDR3 DNA: TGTGCCAGCAGTTTTCGGACAGGGTACTACGAGCAGTACTTC
D gene: TRBD1; V gene: TRBV4-3; J gene: TRBJ1-2; clone size: few; CDR3 protein: CASSPGTGNYGYTF; CDR3 DNA: TGCGCCAGCAGCCCTGGGACAGGGAACTATGGCTACACCTTC
D gene: TRBD2; V gene: TRBV11-3; J gene: TRBJ2-1; clone size: .; CDR3 protein: CASSLRTWGGGPHNEQFF; CDR3 DNA: TGTGCCAGCAGCTTACGTACTTGGGGGGGAGGGCCTCACAATGAGCAGTTCTTC
D gene: .; V gene: TRBV5-4; J gene: TRBJ1-3; clone size: .; CDR3 protein: CASSLAPGSGNTIYF; CDR3 DNA: TGTGCCAGCAGCTTAGCCCCAGGGTCTGGAAACACCATATATTTT
D gene: TRBD2; V gene: TRBV27; J gene: TRBJ2-6; clone size: .; CDR3 protein: CASRARAGRRGANVLTF; CDR3 DNA: TGTGCCAGCAGGGCACGAGCGGGACGGAGGGGGGCCAACGTCCTGACTTTC
D gene: TRBD2; V gene: TRBV27; J gene: TRBJ2-5; clone size: .; CDR3 protein: CASSSSGRAETQYF; CDR3 DNA: TGTGCCAGCAGTTCTAGCGGGAGGGCCGAGACCCAGTACTTC
D gene: TRBD1; V gene: TRBV2; J gene: TRBJ2-7; clone size: .; CDR3 protein: CAGGQGSSYEQYF; CDR3 DNA: TGTGCCGGAGGACAGGGGAGCTCCTACGAGCAGTACTTC
D gene: .; V gene: TRBV14; J gene: TRBJ2-3; clone size: .; CDR3 protein: CASSQGVGARDTQYF; CDR3 DNA: TGTGCCAGCAGTCAAGGGGTGGGAGCGAGAGATACGCAGTATTTT
D gene: TRBD1; V gene: TRBV19; J gene: TRBJ2-2; clone size: once; CDR3 protein: CASRTGGTGELFF; CDR3 DNA: TGTGCCAGTAGAACAGGGGGCACCGGGGAGCTGTTTTTT
D gene: .; V gene: TRBV12-5; J gene: TRBJ1-2; clone size: .; CDR3 protein: CARGPRDNYGYTF; CDR3 DNA: TGTGCTAGGGGTCCACGAGATAACTATGGCTACACCTTC